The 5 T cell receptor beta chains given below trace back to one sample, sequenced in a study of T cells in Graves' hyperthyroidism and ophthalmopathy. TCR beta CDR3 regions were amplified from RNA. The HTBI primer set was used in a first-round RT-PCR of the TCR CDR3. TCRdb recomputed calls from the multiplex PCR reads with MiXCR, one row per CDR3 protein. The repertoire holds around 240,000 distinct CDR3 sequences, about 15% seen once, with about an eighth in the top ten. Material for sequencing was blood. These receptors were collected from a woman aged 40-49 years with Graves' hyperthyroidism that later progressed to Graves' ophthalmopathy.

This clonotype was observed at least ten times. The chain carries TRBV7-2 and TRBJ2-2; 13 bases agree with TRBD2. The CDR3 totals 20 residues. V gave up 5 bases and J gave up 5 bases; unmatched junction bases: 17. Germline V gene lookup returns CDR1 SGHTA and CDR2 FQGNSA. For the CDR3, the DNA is TGTGCCAGCAGCCCCCCAAAACTAGCGGGAGGGCCCCGAGGGACCGGGGAGCTGTTTTTT. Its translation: CASSPPKLAGGPRGTGELFF.

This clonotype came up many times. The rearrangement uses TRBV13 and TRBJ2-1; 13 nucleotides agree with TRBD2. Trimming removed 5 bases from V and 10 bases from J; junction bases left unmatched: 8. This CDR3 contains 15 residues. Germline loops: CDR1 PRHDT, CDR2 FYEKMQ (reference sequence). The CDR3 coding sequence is TGTGCCAGCAGCGCCGGACTAGCGGGAGAGAGGGAGCAGTTCTTC. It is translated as CASSAGLAGEREQFF.

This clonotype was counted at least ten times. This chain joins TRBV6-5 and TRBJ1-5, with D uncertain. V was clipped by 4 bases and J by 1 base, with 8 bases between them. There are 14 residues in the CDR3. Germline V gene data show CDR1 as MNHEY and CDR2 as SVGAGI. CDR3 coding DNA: TGTGCCAGCAGTTTTGACAAGAGCAATCAGCCCCAGCATTTT. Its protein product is CASSFDKSNQPQHF.

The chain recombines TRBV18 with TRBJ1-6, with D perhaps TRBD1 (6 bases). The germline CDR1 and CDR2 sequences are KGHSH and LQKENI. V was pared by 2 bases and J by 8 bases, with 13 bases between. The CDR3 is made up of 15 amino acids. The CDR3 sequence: CASSPTLQGDSPLHF. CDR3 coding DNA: TGTGCCAGCTCACCAACGCTACAGGGTGATTCACCCCTCCACTTT.

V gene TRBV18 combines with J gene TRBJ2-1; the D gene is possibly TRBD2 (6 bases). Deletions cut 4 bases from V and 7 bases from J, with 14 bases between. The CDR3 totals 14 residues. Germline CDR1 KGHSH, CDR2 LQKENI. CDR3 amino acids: CASSQTGTYNEQFF. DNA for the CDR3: TGTGCCAGCTCACAAACCGGGACTTATAATGAGCAGTTCTTC.